These 27 T cell receptor beta chains share one sample of origin, sequenced in a study of cytomegalovirus exposure and HLA in healthy donors. The PCR was carried out with 60 Vbeta primers and 13 Jbeta primers. Sequencing used immunoSEQ multiplex PCR; TCRdb keeps in-frame clones, though not all of them. The top ten hold about 3% of the sample, which has 45,000 to 65,000 clones, 73% seen once. The material sequenced was PBMCs. Receptors originate from a man aged 18 to 35 in good health and CMV-seronegative.

This chain connects TRBV10-3 to TRBJ2-7; perhaps TRBD1 as D (5 bases). CDR1 and CDR2 (germline): ENHRY, SYGVKD. The CDR3 totals 12 residues. V lost 9 bases and J 2 bases, leaving 11 bases between the germline ends. The CDR3 nucleotides are TGTGCCATAGGGGTGGGAACCTACGAGCAGTACTTC. It encodes CAIGVGTYEQYF.

This clone occurred a few times. The chain uses TRBV19 and TRBJ2-7; D may be TRBD1 (6 bases). The CDR3 sequence is 15 residues long. Per germline, CDR1 LNHDA and CDR2 SQIVND (reference sequence). The V and J ends lost 9 bases and 2 bases respectively, with 20 bases between them. The CDR3 nucleotides are TGTGCCAGCACCCAAGGACAGACCGGAACCTACGAGCAGTACTTC. Protein product: CASTQGQTGTYEQYF.

J is TRBJ2-7 and V is TRBV29-1; the D gene is possibly TRBD1 (6 bases). Looked up from germline, CDR1 is SQVTM and CDR2 is ANQGSEA. V was shortened by 3 bases and J by 7 bases, with 13 bases between the two germline ends. The CDR3 runs to 12 residues. CDR3 region: CSVEGNREEQYF. DNA of the CDR3: TGCAGCGTTGAGGGTAACAGGGAGGAGCAGTACTTC.

This clone was seen a few times. The chain carries TRBV7-2 and TRBJ2-3, with D possibly matching TRBD2 (6 bases). The CDR3 runs 16 residues. V was trimmed by 0 bases and J by 1 base, leaving 11 bases between them. Germline CDR1 reads SGHTA; CDR2 reads FQGNSA. The CDR3 DNA follows: TGTGCCAGCAGCTTAGCGCTTAGCGGAGGCACAGATACGCAGTATTTT. This encodes CASSLALSGGTDTQYF.

The chain joins TRBV7-8 to TRBJ2-2, with 8 positions matching TRBD2. This CDR3 is 14 amino acids long. V dropped 5 bases and J dropped 6; count of bases not matched to a gene: 5. CDR1 is SGHVS, CDR2 FQNEAQ, per germline. CDR3 DNA sequence: TGTGCCAGCAGCGGACCAGCGGGAGCCGGGGAGCTGTTTTTT. Encoded protein: CASSGPAGAGELFF.

The chain carries TRBV4-2 and TRBJ2-1, with D tentatively TRBD2 (5 bases). Trimming left V 0 bases short and J 4 bases short, with 10 bases between. Germline V gene lookup returns CDR1 LGHNA and CDR2 YNFKEQ. This CDR3 comprises 15 residues. CDR3 DNA sequence: TGTGCCAGCAGCCAAGAACTAGTCAAGTACAATGAGCAGTTCTTC. It encodes CASSQELVKYNEQFF.

This chain connects TRBV6-6 to TRBJ2-2; 11 bases are a match to TRBD2. The CDR3 length is 15 residues. Trimming at V came to 6 bases and at J to 4 bases, leaving 4 bases not matched to a gene. Germline values: CDR1 MNHNY, CDR2 SVGAGI (reference sequence). The CDR3 sequence: CASRGLAVSTGELFF. The DNA for the CDR3 is TGTGCCAGCAGGGGACTAGCGGTCTCCACCGGGGAGCTGTTTTTT.

V gene TRBV28 combines with J gene TRBJ2-7, with 8 bases lining up with TRBD1. The CDR3 loop spans 15 amino acids. Trimming cost V 3 bases and J 5 bases; bases outside gene matches: 9. Per the germline V gene, CDR1 is MDHEN and CDR2 is SYDVKM. The CDR3 coding sequence is TGTGCCAGCAGTTTCATAGGACAGGGACAAAACGAGCAGTACTTC. Its protein product is CASSFIGQGQNEQYF.

The chain joins TRBV10-3 to TRBJ2-2; 7 nucleotides match TRBD1. The CDR3 consists of 15 residues. The V and J ends lost 11 bases and 0 bases, in that order; junction bases with no gene match: 9. Germline loops: CDR1 ENHRY, CDR2 SYGVKD. This CDR3 reads CAAQKDRPNTGELFF. The CDR3 DNA is TGTGCCGCACAGAAGGACAGGCCGAACACCGGGGAGCTGTTTTTT.

This clone is a singleton in its sample. The chain recombines TRBV28 with TRBJ2-7; 7 bases line up with TRBD1. V was clipped by 4 bases and J by 0 bases; unmatched bases: 30. Per the germline V gene, CDR1 is MDHEN and CDR2 is SYDVKM. The CDR3 extends over 23 amino acids. The CDR3 nucleotides are TGTGCCAGCAGTTCCAATCACCTATCCGACCTCGGGACAGCGACAGTAAGCTCCTACGAGCAGTACTTC. This sequence encodes CASSSNHLSDLGTATVSSYEQYF.

V usage is TRBV7-9 and J usage is TRBJ1-2, with 10 positions matching TRBD1. Trimming at V came to 5 bases and at J to 8 bases, leaving 5 bases not matched to a gene. This CDR3 contains 13 residues. The germline CDR1 and CDR2 sequences are SEHNR and FQNEAQ (reference sequence). This chain's CDR3 is CASSLGQGNGYTF. The CDR3 region has the DNA TGTGCCAGCAGCCTGGGACAGGGGAACGGCTACACCTTC.

The chain joins TRBV20-1 to TRBJ2-5; no definite D call. CDR1 and CDR2 from the germline V gene are DFQATT and SNEGSKA (reference sequence). The CDR3 is 10 residues long. V lost 8 bases, J lost 5 bases, and 9 bases lay in between. CDR3 sequence: CSLGTETQYF. DNA for the CDR3: TGCAGTCTAGGAACGGAGACCCAGTACTTC.

This chain joins TRBV10-2 and TRBJ2-5; unclear D gene. Germline-derived CDR1 and CDR2 are WSHSY and SAAADI. The CDR3 has 12 residues. V shed 5 bases and J shed 5 bases, with 9 bases lying between them. The CDR3 spells CASSQLWETQYF. CDR3 DNA: TGCGCCAGCAGTCAACTGTGGGAGACCCAGTACTTC.

The rearrangement joins TRBV5-1 to TRBJ2-5; 8 bases agree with TRBD1. Trimming removed 7 bases from V and 2 bases from J; junction bases left unmatched: 7. The CDR3 consists of 14 residues. Germline CDR1 reads SGHRS; CDR2 reads YFSETQ. In DNA, the CDR3 is TGCGCCAGCGGGGGGACAGGAAAACAAGAGACCCAGTACTTC. Amino acids: CASGGTGKQETQYF.

The CDR3 sequence is CAISESIGQINQPQHF. The CDR3 nucleotides are TGTGCCATCAGTGAGTCTATTGGACAGATAAATCAGCCCCAGCATTTT. The gene calls are TRBV10-3 and TRBJ1-5, with D maybe TRBD1 (6 bases). The CDR3 length is 16 residues. Per the germline V gene, CDR1 is ENHRY and CDR2 is SYGVKD. Between the trimmed V and J ends, which lost 0 bases and 4 bases, there was a span of 13 bases.

This clone was observed a handful of times. V gene TRBV7-2 combines with J gene TRBJ2-7; possibly TRBD1 for D (5 bases). CDR1 SGHTA and CDR2 FQGNSA come from the germline V gene. Trimming removed 1 base at V and 0 bases at J, with 13 bases between. There are 16 residues in the CDR3. In DNA, the CDR3 is TGTGCCAGCAGCTTAGATCTGGACACCAGCTCCTACGAGCAGTACTTC. The encoded protein is CASSLDLDTSSYEQYF.

The chain carries TRBV28 and TRBJ1-2; D not resolved. V was trimmed by 3 bases and J by 8 bases, leaving 19 bases between them. Germline V gene lookup returns CDR1 MDHEN and CDR2 SYDVKM. The CDR3 covers 15 residues. CDR3 in amino acids: CASSLPSGQLGGYTF. The CDR3 nucleotides are TGTGCCAGCAGTTTGCCCTCTGGTCAGCTCGGGGGCTACACCTTC.

This clone came up a few times. V is TRBV10-1 and J is TRBJ2-1, with 13 bases that match TRBD2. The CDR3 totals 18 residues. Germline lookup yields CDR1 WNHNN and CDR2 SYGVQD (reference sequence). V lost 6 bases to trimming and J lost 4 bases; unmatched junction nucleotides: 12. This CDR3 reads CASSPGTSGKGKYNEQFF. The CDR3 DNA reads as TGCGCCAGCAGCCCCGGGACTAGCGGGAAAGGAAAATACAATGAGCAGTTCTTC.

The chain links TRBV4-3 to TRBJ2-5, with D possibly being TRBD2 (6 bases). Germline CDR1 reads LGHNA; CDR2 reads YSLEER. Trimming removed 0 bases at V and 7 bases at J, with 6 bases between. The CDR3 has 12 residues. The DNA for the CDR3 is TGCGCCAGCAGCCAAGAGGGGGGGACCCAGTACTTC. Protein product: CASSQEGGTQYF.

The chain combines TRBV7-2 with TRBJ1-5; no clear D. Trimming pared 2 bases from V and 0 bases from J, leaving 14 bases between. The length of the CDR3 is 17 residues. In germline, CDR1 is SGHTA, CDR2 FQGNSA. CDR3 nucleotides: TGTGCCAGCAGCTTATACATCCTCGGGTATAGCAATCAGCCCCAGCATTTT. Its protein is CASSLYILGYSNQPQHF.

The chain joins TRBV11-2 to TRBJ2-2, with no clear D. The CDR3 totals 13 residues. Germline V gene data show CDR1 as SGHAT and CDR2 as FQNNGV. Trimming took 5 bases from V and 6 from J, leaving 10 bases between them. The CDR3 reads CASSPVIPGELFF. CDR3 nucleotides: TGTGCCAGCAGCCCAGTAATCCCCGGGGAGCTGTTTTTT.

The chain joins TRBV6-4 to TRBJ1-6; TRBD1 aligns across 7 bases. V lost 3 bases to trimming and J lost 9 bases; unmatched junction nucleotides: 2. This CDR3 is built from 13 residues. The germline CDR1 and CDR2 sequences are MRHNA and SNTAGT. In DNA form, the CDR3 reads TGTGCCAGCAGTGAGACAGGGTTTTCACCCCTCCACTTT. Amino acid sequence: CASSETGFSPLHF.

This chain connects TRBV11-1 to TRBJ2-2, with TRBD2 as a possible D gene (5 bases). Germline CDR1 is SGHAT and CDR2 is FQDESV (reference sequence). The CDR3 spans 16 residues. V shed 2 bases and J shed 3 bases, with 13 bases lying between them. The CDR3 here is CASSLLSGLDTGELFF. CDR3 coding DNA: TGTGCCAGCAGCTTACTCTCGGGGTTGGACACCGGGGAGCTGTTTTTT.

This chain links TRBV5-6 with TRBJ1-2; D gene unclear. CDR1 SGHDT and CDR2 YYEEEE come from the germline V gene. The CDR3 extends over 13 amino acids. V gave up 1 base and J gave up 4 bases, with 8 bases separating them. The CDR3 DNA follows: TGTGCCAGCAGCTTGCTGCAGTCCTATGGCTACACCTTC. It specifies CASSLLQSYGYTF.

The chain couples TRBV6-5 to TRBJ2-1; 7 nucleotides match TRBD1. Germline V CDR1 and CDR2: MNHEY, SVGAGI. V gave up 6 bases and J gave up 10 bases; unmatched junction bases: 6. The CDR3 covers 12 residues. The CDR3 DNA reads as TGTGCCAGCAGGACAGGGAATCTAGAGCAGTTCTTC. It is translated as CASRTGNLEQFF.

This clone has only one observation. This rearrangement joins TRBV18 to TRBJ2-2; D perhaps matches TRBD1 (6 bases). This CDR3 is built from 14 residues. The V and J ends lost 5 bases and 6 bases respectively, with 13 bases between them. CDR1 and CDR2 (germline): KGHSH, LQKENI. The CDR3 sequence is CASSSLQGAGELFF. The CDR3 DNA is TGTGCCAGCTCATCATTACAGGGTGCCGGGGAGCTGTTTTTT.

The chain employs TRBV19 and TRBJ1-1; D is unresolved. The CDR3 contains 13 residues. V was trimmed by 3 bases and J by 3 bases, leaving 8 bases between them. CDR1 LNHDA and CDR2 SQIVND come from the germline V gene (reference sequence). CDR3 loop: CASSIPGHTEAFF. The DNA for the CDR3 is TGTGCCAGTAGTATCCCAGGCCACACTGAAGCTTTCTTT.